These 17 T cell receptor beta chains were all obtained from the same sample, sequenced in a study of T-cell memory formation after mild COVID-19. Each CDR3 protein gets one entry after TCRdb re-called the 5' RACE reads with MiXCR. The sample gives hundreds of thousands of distinct CDR3 sequences, about 20% of which show up once; 21% is in the top ten. Material: PBMCs or a T cell subset sorted from them (not recorded which). The receptor source for this set is a man aged 18 to 35 who had mild COVID-19 (a few samples of this study predate the infection). Cell type and time point are not known.

V and J are TRBV24-1 and TRBJ1-2, with D perhaps TRBD1 (6 bases). The CDR3 has 16 residues. Germline CDR1 and CDR2: KGHDR and SFDVKD. V dropped 11 bases and J dropped 2 bases, with 23 bases sitting between them. This chain's CDR3 is CAIISVRQEPNYGYTF. The CDR3 nucleotides read TGTGCCATCATCTCCGTAAGACAGGAACCCAACTATGGCTACACCTTC.

The table lists this clonotype with a few counts. CDR3 sequence (DNA): TGTGCCAGCACCCTGGAGGCTAGCGGGGATGAGACCCAGTACTTC. Translating gives CASTLEASGDETQYF. The gene calls are TRBV28 and TRBJ2-5; TRBD2 aligns across 9 bases. The CDR3 extends over 15 amino acids. Germline V gene lookup returns CDR1 MDHEN and CDR2 SYDVKM. Trimming cost V 7 bases and J 5 bases; bases outside gene matches: 11.

The rearrangement links TRBV7-3 to TRBJ2-3; 12 positions agree with TRBD2. CDR3 length: 19 residues. Germline V gene sequence: CDR1 SGHTA, CDR2 FQGTGA. V was clipped by 8 bases and J by 0 bases; unmatched bases: 15. The DNA for the CDR3 is TGTGCCAGCCCCCTCCGGAGACTAGCGGGGGCAACTAGCACAGATACGCAGTATTTT. Translating gives CASPLRRLAGATSTDTQYF.

The genes are TRBV20-1 and TRBJ1-1; possible D gene TRBD1, 5 bases. V lost 1 base to trimming and J lost 6 bases, with 9 bases between them. CDR1 DFQATT and CDR2 SNEGSKA come from the germline V gene (reference sequence). The CDR3 spans 12 residues. CDR3 DNA sequence: TGCAGTGCTAGAGCGGGGGTCGCTGAAGCTTTCTTT. It codes for CSARAGVAEAFF.

The chain combines TRBV5-1 with TRBJ1-2, with D unclear. Germline V gene sequence: CDR1 SGHRS, CDR2 YFSETQ. Trimming left V 3 bases short and J 7 bases short, with 16 bases between. This CDR3 spans 14 amino acids. CDR3 sequence reads: CASSSDYGLGGYTF. For the CDR3, the DNA is TGCGCCAGCAGCTCCGACTATGGGCTAGGTGGCTACACCTTC.

This clonotype came up a few times. This sequence joins TRBV4-1 and TRBJ2-5; 8 bases fit TRBD2. The CDR3 is made up of 14 amino acids. The germline V gene has CDR1 MGHRA and CDR2 YSYEKL. V was pared by 2 bases and J by 4 bases, with 3 bases of the junction left unmatched. CDR3 sequence: CASSQSGGPETQYF. The CDR3 nucleotides are TGCGCCAGCAGCCAATCGGGGGGGCCAGAGACCCAGTACTTC.

The chain joins TRBV7-2 to TRBJ2-5, with 9 bases lining up with TRBD1. V lost 1 base to trimming and J lost 4 bases; unmatched junction nucleotides: 4. This CDR3 region has 15 residues. CDR1 is SGHTA, CDR2 FQGNSA, per germline. The CDR3 DNA sequence: TGTGCCAGCAGCTTAGGTCACAGGGGGCTAGAGACCCAGTACTTC. It encodes CASSLGHRGLETQYF. Drawing the rest from reference TRBV7-2 and TRBJ2-5, the complete variable domain is GAGVSQSPSNKVTEKGKDVELRCDPISGHTALYWYRQSLGQGLEFLIYFQGNSAPDKSGLPSDRFSAERTGGSVSTLTIQRTQQEDSAVYLCASSLGHRGLETQYFGPGTRLLVL.

This clonotype was seen only once. The chain carries TRBV6-6 and TRBJ2-1; D call uncertain. Trimming stripped 0 bases from V and 5 bases from J, with 8 bases between. The length of the CDR3 is 14 residues. Looked up from germline, CDR1 is MNHNY and CDR2 is SVGAGI (reference sequence). The CDR3 loop is CASSYSAGHNEQFF. The DNA of the CDR3 is TGTGCCAGCAGTTACTCGGCAGGTCACAATGAGCAGTTCTTC.

In this sample, this clonotype turned up a few times. This rearrangement joins TRBV6-5 to TRBJ1-2; a weak D match, TRBD1 (6 bases). The CDR3 consists of 13 residues. Germline V gene lookup returns CDR1 MNHEY and CDR2 SVGAGI. V lost 2 bases to trimming and J lost 8 bases, with 12 bases between them. The chain's CDR3 is CASSYRQGHGYTF. The CDR3 bases are TGTGCCAGCAGTTACAGGCAGGGGCACGGCTACACCTTC.

This clonotype occurred once. This chain uses TRBV5-1 with TRBJ2-1; TRBD2 matches 9 bases. The CDR3 totals 16 residues. The germline gives CDR1 SGHRS, CDR2 YFSETQ. Losses at the gene ends were 4 bases for V and 4 bases for J; bases not matched to a gene: 9. This CDR3 is CASSRGRGGRYNEQFF. The CDR3 nucleotides read TGCGCCAGCAGCCGGGGGCGGGGGGGCAGATACAATGAGCAGTTCTTC.

The CDR3 nucleotides read TGTGCCAGCTCACCAGACAGGGCCAAAAACATTCAGTACTTC. Its protein is CASSPDRAKNIQYF. The gene calls are TRBV18 and TRBJ2-4, with D possibly being TRBD1 (6 bases). Germline values: CDR1 KGHSH, CDR2 LQKENI. The CDR3 contains 14 residues. V lost 2 bases and J 1 base, leaving 6 bases between the germline ends.

This clonotype occurred a few times. This sequence joins TRBV10-3 and TRBJ2-2, with 10 bases lining up with TRBD1. The CDR3 has 13 residues. The ends lost 11 bases at V and 4 bases at J; junction bases unmatched: 4. Germline CDR1 and CDR2: ENHRY and SYGVKD. Written as DNA, the CDR3 is TGTGCCCTCGGGACAGGGGCCACCGGGGAGCTGTTTTTT. It encodes CALGTGATGELFF.

This clonotype was found a few times. V usage is TRBV7-8 and J usage is TRBJ1-4; D is possibly TRBD1 (6 bases). Germline values: CDR1 SGHVS, CDR2 FQNEAQ. The CDR3 has 15 residues. V gave up 1 base and J gave up 8 bases, with 14 bases separating them. The CDR3 region is CASSLGKGGWEKLFF. CDR3 in DNA: TGTGCCAGCAGCTTAGGAAAAGGGGGATGGGAAAAACTGTTTTTT. The whole variable domain, filled in from reference TRBV7-8 and TRBJ1-4, reads GAGVSQSPRYKVAKRGQDVALRCDPISGHVSLFWYQQALGQGPEFLTYFQNEAQLDKSGLPSDRFFAERPEGSVSTLKIQRTQQEDSAVYLCASSLGKGGWEKLFFGSGTQLSVL.

This clonotype was counted a few times. The chain has TRBV5-6 and TRBJ2-7; 8 nucleotides align to TRBD2. The CDR3 totals 14 residues. The junction had 7 bases not matched to a gene; V was cut back by 2 bases and J by 6 bases. The germline V gene has CDR1 SGHDT and CDR2 YYEEEE. The CDR3 is CASSLGAGGVEQYF. CDR3 nucleotide sequence: TGTGCCAGCAGCTTAGGCGCGGGGGGTGTCGAGCAGTACTTC.

This clonotype was picked up a small number of times. This chain links TRBV7-9 with TRBJ1-6; 7 nucleotides match TRBD1. Germline trimming cut 5 bases from V and 11 bases from J; bases unmatched to any gene: 12. From germline, CDR1 is SEHNR and CDR2 FQNEAQ (reference sequence). There are 15 residues in the CDR3. For the CDR3, the DNA is TGTGCCAGCAGCCCGCAACAGGGGCGTGGGACACCCCTCCACTTT. Translation: CASSPQQGRGTPLHF.

This chain connects TRBV7-2 to TRBJ2-5; D is unclear. The CDR3 spans 13 residues. Trimming pared 4 bases from V and 3 bases from J, leaving 9 bases between. CDR1 and CDR2 from the germline V gene are SGHTA and FQGNSA. The CDR3 here is CASSYSLKETQYF. The CDR3 nucleotides are TGTGCCAGCAGCTACAGCCTCAAAGAGACCCAGTACTTC.

This clonotype appeared a single time. The chain has TRBV5-1 and TRBJ1-6, with D tentatively TRBD1 (6 bases). In germline, CDR1 is SGHRS, CDR2 YFSETQ. The CDR3 spans 16 residues. The ends were cut back, 0 bases at V and 11 bases at J, with 18 bases in the middle. The CDR3 spells CASSLVSGGARAPLHF. For the CDR3, the DNA is TGCGCCAGCAGCTTGGTGTCGGGGGGCGCGAGAGCACCCCTCCACTTT.